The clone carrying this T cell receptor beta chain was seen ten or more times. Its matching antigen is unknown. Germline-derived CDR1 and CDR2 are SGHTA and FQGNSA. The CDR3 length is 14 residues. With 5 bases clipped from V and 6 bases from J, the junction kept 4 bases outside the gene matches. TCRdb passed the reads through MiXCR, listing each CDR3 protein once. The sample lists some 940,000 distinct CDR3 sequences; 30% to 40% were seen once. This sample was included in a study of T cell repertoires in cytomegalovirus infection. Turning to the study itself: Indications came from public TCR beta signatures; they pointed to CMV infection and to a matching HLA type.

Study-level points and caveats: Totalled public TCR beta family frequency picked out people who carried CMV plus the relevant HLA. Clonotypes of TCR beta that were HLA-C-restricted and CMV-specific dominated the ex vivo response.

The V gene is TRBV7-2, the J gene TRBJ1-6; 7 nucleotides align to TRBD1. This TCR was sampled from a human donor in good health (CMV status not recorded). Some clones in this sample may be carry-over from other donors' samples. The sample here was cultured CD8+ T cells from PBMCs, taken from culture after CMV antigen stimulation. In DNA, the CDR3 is TGTGCCAGCAGCCAGGGACAGTTTAATTCACCCCTCCACTTT. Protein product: CASSQGQFNSPLHF.